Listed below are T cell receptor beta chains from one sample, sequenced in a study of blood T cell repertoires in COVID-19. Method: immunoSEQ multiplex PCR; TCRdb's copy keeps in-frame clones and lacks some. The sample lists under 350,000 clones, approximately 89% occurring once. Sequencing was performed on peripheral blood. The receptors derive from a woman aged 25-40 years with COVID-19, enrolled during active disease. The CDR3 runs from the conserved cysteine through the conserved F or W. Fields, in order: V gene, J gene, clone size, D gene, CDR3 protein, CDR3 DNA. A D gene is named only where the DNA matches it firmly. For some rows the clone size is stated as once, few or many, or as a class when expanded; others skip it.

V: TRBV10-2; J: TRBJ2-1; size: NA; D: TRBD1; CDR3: CASRQGSQNEQFF; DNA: TGCGCCAGCAGACAGGGGTCTCAGAATGAGCAGTTCTTC
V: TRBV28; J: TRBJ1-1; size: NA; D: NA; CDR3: CASSFRKISEAFF; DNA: TGTGCCAGCAGTTTCCGTAAAATATCTGAAGCTTTCTTT
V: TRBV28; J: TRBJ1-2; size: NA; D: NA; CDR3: CASRAPYGYTF; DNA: TGTGCCAGCAGGGCCCCCTATGGCTACACCTTC
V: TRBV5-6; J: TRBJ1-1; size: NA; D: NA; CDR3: CASSLSGPLTEAFF; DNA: TGTGCCAGCAGCTTGTCGGGTCCCCTAACTGAAGCTTTCTTT
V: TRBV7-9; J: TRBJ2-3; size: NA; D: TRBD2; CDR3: CASAGGYITDTQYF; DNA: TGTGCCAGCGCGGGGGGGTACATCACAGATACGCAGTATTTT
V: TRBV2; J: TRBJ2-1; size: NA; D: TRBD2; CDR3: CASSPTRLAGTEQFF; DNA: TGTGCCAGCAGTCCTACTAGACTAGCGGGGACTGAGCAGTTCTTC
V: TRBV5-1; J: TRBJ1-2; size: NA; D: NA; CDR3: CASRPTNYGYTF; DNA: TGCGCCAGCAGACCTACTAACTATGGCTACACCTTC
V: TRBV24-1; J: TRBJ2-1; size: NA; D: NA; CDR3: CATSDLQEAVQFF; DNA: TGTGCCACCAGTGATTTGCAGGAGGCGGTGCAGTTCTTC
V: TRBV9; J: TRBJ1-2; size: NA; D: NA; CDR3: CASSVAGTPINGYTF; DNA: TGTGCCAGCAGCGTAGCCGGGACACCCATTAATGGCTACACCTTC
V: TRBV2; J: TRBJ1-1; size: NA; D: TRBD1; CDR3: CASSGWAGGTEAFF; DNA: TGTGCCAGCAGTGGTTGGGCAGGGGGCACTGAAGCTTTCTTT
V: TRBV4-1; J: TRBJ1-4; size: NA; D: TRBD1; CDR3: CASSLTVGGPTNEKLFF; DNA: TGCGCCAGCAGCCTCACGGTAGGGGGCCCAACTAATGAAAAACTGTTTTTT
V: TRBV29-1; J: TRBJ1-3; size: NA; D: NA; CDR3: CSAQGNRNTIYF; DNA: TGCAGCGCCCAGGGGAACCGAAACACCATATATTTT
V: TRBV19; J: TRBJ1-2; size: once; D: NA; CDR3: CASSTPGQGGYGYTF; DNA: TGTGCCAGTAGTACCCCGGGACAAGGGGGCTATGGCTACACCTTC
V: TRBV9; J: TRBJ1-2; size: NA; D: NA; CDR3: CASSGAGAGGYTF; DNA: TGTGCCAGCAGCGGAGCGGGGGCGGGTGGCTACACCTTC
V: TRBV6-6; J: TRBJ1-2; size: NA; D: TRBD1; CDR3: CASSETGGMEGYTF; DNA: TGTGCCAGCTCCGAAACAGGGGGAATGGAGGGCTACACCTTC
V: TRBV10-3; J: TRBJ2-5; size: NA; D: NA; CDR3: CAIGGGRGQETQYF; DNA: TGTGCCATCGGAGGGGGGCGGGGGCAAGAGACCCAGTACTTC
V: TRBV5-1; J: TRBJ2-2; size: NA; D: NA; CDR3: CASTQGIMGADTGELFF; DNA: TGCGCCAGCACCCAGGGAATCATGGGGGCCGACACCGGGGAGCTGTTTTTT
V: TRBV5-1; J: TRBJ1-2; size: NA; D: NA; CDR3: CASSPDSYYGYTF; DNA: TGCGCCAGCAGCCCCGACTCATACTATGGCTACACCTTC
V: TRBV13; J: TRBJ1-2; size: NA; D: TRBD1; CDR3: CASSAATGDGYTF; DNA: TGTGCCAGCAGCGCGGCTACAGGGGATGGCTACACCTTC
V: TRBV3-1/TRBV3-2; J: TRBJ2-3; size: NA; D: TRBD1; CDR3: CASKGRGRSDTQYF; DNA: TGTGCCAGCAAGGGAAGGGGGCGATCTGATACGCAGTATTTT
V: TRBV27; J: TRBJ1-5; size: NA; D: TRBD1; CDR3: CASSLAGGQPQHF; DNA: TGTGCCAGCAGTTTGGCAGGGGGCCAGCCCCAGCATTTT
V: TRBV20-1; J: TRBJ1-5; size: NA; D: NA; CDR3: CSASVRGQPQHF; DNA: TGCAGTGCTAGTGTTCGAGGCCAGCCCCAGCATTTT
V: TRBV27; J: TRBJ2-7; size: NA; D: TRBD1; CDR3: CASSLSGTGAFYEQYF; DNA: TGTGCCAGCAGTTTATCGGGAACAGGGGCTTTCTACGAGCAGTACTTC
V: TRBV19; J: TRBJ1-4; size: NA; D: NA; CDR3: CASSQQRTVNEKLFF; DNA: TGTGCCAGTAGCCAGCAAAGGACAGTTAATGAAAAACTGTTTTTT
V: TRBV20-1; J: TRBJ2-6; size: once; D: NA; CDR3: CSASGSSSGANVLTF; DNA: TGCAGTGCTAGTGGTTCGAGCTCTGGGGCCAACGTCCTGACTTTC
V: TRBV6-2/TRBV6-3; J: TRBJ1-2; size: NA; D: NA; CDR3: CASSRDSYGYTF; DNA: TGTGCCAGCAGCAGGGACTCCTATGGCTACACCTTC
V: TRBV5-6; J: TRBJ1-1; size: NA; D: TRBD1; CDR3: CASTAQGGTEAFF; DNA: TGTGCCAGCACCGCGCAGGGGGGCACTGAAGCTTTCTTT
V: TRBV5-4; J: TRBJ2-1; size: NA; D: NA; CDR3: CASSRNGVKGEQFF; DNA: TGTGCCAGCAGCAGGAACGGGGTGAAGGGTGAGCAGTTCTTC
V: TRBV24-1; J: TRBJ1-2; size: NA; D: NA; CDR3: CATRTVQEGFYGYTF; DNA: TGTGCCACCAGGACAGTACAGGAGGGTTTTTATGGCTACACCTTC
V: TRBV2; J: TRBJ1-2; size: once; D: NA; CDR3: CASLTWTANDGYTF; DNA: TGTGCCAGCCTTACCTGGACAGCCAACGATGGCTACACCTTC
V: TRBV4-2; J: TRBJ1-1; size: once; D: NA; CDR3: CASTTGTEAFF; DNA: TGTGCCAGCACCACGGGGACTGAAGCTTTCTTT
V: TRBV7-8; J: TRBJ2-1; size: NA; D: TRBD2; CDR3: CASSRASGGDSDEQFF; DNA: TGTGCCAGCAGCCGAGCTAGCGGGGGGGATAGCGATGAGCAGTTCTTC
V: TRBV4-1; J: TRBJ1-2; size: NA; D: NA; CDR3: CASSQQGNYGYTF; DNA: TGCGCCAGCAGCCAACAGGGAAACTATGGCTACACCTTC
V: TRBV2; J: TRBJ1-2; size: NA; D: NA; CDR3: CASSEAGRGGSANYGYTF; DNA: TGTGCCAGCAGTGAAGCCGGAAGGGGGGGTTCAGCTAACTATGGCTACACCTTC
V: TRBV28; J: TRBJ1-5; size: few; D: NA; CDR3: CASSAREGYSNQPQHF; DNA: TGTGCCAGCAGTGCCCGGGAGGGATATAGCAATCAGCCCCAGCATTTT
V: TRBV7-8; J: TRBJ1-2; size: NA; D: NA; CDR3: CASSARLGGQGPFYGYTF; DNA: TGTGCCAGCAGCGCGCGACTGGGTGGCCAGGGGCCGTTCTATGGCTACACCTTC